The 15 T cell receptor beta chains in this list originate from one sample, sequenced in a study of blood T cell repertoires in COVID-19. This table comes from immunoSEQ multiplex PCR, and its TCRdb copy is limited to in-frame clones, with some not included. The sample has 100,000 to 120,000 clones; roughly 81% are singletons. Input material: peripheral blood. Receptors were obtained from a woman between 65 and 79 years old with acute or convalescent COVID-19.

The CDR3 region is CASSSNRPNYGYTF. The CDR3 nucleotides read TGTGCCAGCAGTTCAAACAGGCCCAACTATGGCTACACCTTC. The chain has TRBV27 and TRBJ1-2, with a tentative D call TRBD1 (5 bases). Germline CDR1 is MNHEY and CDR2 is SMNVEV (reference sequence). The CDR3 contains 14 residues. The V gene lost 4 bases and the J gene lost 2 bases, with 11 bases spanning the gap.

The rearrangement uses TRBV27 and TRBJ2-3, with a possible D match to TRBD1 (5 bases). Germline V gives CDR1 MNHEY, CDR2 SMNVEV (reference sequence). The CDR3 is 15 amino acids. Trimming cost V 4 bases and J 3 bases, with 14 bases left between them. The CDR3 DNA is TGTGCCAGCAGTTCTTTTCAGGGTTGGACAGATACGCAGTATTTT. It specifies CASSSFQGWTDTQYF.

This sequence joins TRBV10-2 and TRBJ2-1; D is unresolved. This CDR3 contains 14 residues. Germline-derived CDR1 and CDR2 are WSHSY and SAAADI. The V and J ends lost 2 bases and 0 bases respectively, with 5 bases between them. This CDR3 reads CASSEVSSYNEQFF. The DNA of the CDR3 is TGCGCCAGCAGTGAGGTGAGCTCCTACAATGAGCAGTTCTTC.

J is TRBJ2-1 and V is TRBV5-4; 12 bases align to TRBD2. The V and J ends lost 4 bases and 7 bases, in that order; junction bases with no gene match: 9. Germline V gene lookup returns CDR1 SGHNT and CDR2 YYREEE (reference sequence). The length of the CDR3 is 16 residues. This chain's CDR3 is CASSPRLAGVGNEQFF. In DNA, the CDR3 is TGTGCCAGCAGCCCAAGACTAGCGGGAGTAGGAAATGAGCAGTTCTTC. The complete variable domain, with remaining parts taken from reference TRBV5-4 and TRBJ2-1, reads ETGVTQSPTHLIKTRGQQVTLRCSSQSGHNTVSWYQQALGQGPQFIFQYYREEENGRGNFPPRFSGLQFPNYSSELNVNALELDDSALYLCASSPRLAGVGNEQFFGPGTRLTVL.

The chain carries TRBV5-1 and TRBJ1-5, with TRBD1 identical over 7 bases. CDR1 is SGHRS and CDR2 is YFSETQ in the germline V gene. The CDR3 runs 14 residues. V dropped 5 bases and J dropped 4; count of bases not matched to a gene: 6. The DNA of the CDR3 is TGCGCCAGCAGTTACTCAGGGGGGAATCAGCCCCAGCATTTT. It specifies CASSYSGGNQPQHF.

The V call is TRBV28, the J call TRBJ2-6; D perhaps matches TRBD1 (5 bases). The V end was cut by 5 bases, the J end by 1 base, with 9 bases between. The CDR3 extends over 15 amino acids. Germline-derived CDR1 and CDR2 are MDHEN and SYDVKM. The DNA for the CDR3 is TGTGCCAGCAGTACAGGAAGATCTGGGGCCAACGTCCTGACTTTC. This translates into CASSTGRSGANVLTF.

The chain employs TRBV7-2 and TRBJ1-5; D not resolved. The germline V gene has CDR1 SGHTA and CDR2 FQGNSA. V lost 3 bases and J lost 2, with 8 bases in between. The CDR3 totals 14 residues. CDR3: CASSLKGGNQPQHF. In DNA form, the CDR3 reads TGTGCCAGCAGCTTGAAAGGAGGCAATCAGCCCCAGCATTTT.

This clone is a singleton in its sample. The genes are TRBV14 and TRBJ2-1, with 10 nucleotides matching TRBD2. The germline V gene encodes CDR1 SGHDN and CDR2 FVKESK. The CDR3 consists of 16 residues. Losses at the gene ends were 2 bases for V and 4 bases for J; bases not matched to a gene: 5. The CDR3 nucleotides read TGTGCCAGCAGCCAACGCAGCGGGGGGGGTTACAATGAGCAGTTCTTC. The encoded protein is CASSQRSGGGYNEQFF.

This chain links TRBV7-2 with TRBJ2-3; TRBD1 is a possible D gene (5 bases). CDR1 and CDR2 (germline): SGHTA, FQGNSA. The CDR3 sequence is 16 residues long. The ends were cut back, 1 base at V and 1 base at J, with 12 bases in the middle. Here the CDR3 reads CASSLGSGFGTDTQYF. The DNA for the CDR3 is TGTGCCAGCAGCTTAGGTTCAGGGTTCGGCACAGATACGCAGTATTTT.

The genes are TRBV4-3 and TRBJ1-2; D gene uncertain. The CDR3 runs to 14 residues. Germline loops: CDR1 LGHNA, CDR2 YSLEER. V shed 0 bases and J shed 12 bases, with 17 bases lying between them. CDR3 sequence reads: CASSQDSSRQSHTF. Here the CDR3 DNA reads TGCGCCAGCAGCCAAGACTCATCCCGACAATCACACACCTTC.

The chain is built from TRBV7-3 and TRBJ2-1; 9 bases are a match to TRBD2. The V gene's germline CDR1 is SGHTA and CDR2 FQGTGA. The V and J ends lost 4 bases and 9 bases, in that order; junction bases with no gene match: 13. This CDR3 is 16 amino acids long. The CDR3 DNA follows: TGTGCCAGCAGCTCCAAGCTCGGGACTAGCATTCCTGAGCAGTTCTTC. Its translation is CASSSKLGTSIPEQFF.

There are a few counts of this clone. The V and J genes are TRBV15 and TRBJ1-5; D may be TRBD1 (6 bases). Trimming pared 5 bases from V and 0 bases from J, leaving 8 bases between. The CDR3 has 14 amino acids. Germline V gene sequence: CDR1 LNHNV, CDR2 YYDKDF (reference sequence). CDR3 loop: CATSDRYSNQPQHF. The CDR3 DNA reads as TGTGCCACCAGCGACAGGTATAGCAATCAGCCCCAGCATTTT.

The chain carries TRBV3-1 (or the pseudogene TRBV3-2) and TRBJ2-7, with 7 positions matching TRBD2. Trimming cost V 4 bases and J 4 bases; bases outside gene matches: 19. Germline V CDR1 and CDR2: LGHDT, YNNKEL (reference sequence). The CDR3 length is 18 residues. The CDR3 spells CASSPLNVQRGGAYEQYF. CDR3 sequence (DNA): TGTGCCAGCAGCCCCCTCAACGTCCAGCGCGGGGGTGCATACGAGCAGTACTTC.

The V and J genes are TRBV9 and TRBJ2-3, with D unresolved. V was clipped by 0 bases and J by 1 base, with 12 bases between them. In germline, CDR1 is SGDLS, CDR2 YYNGEE. CDR3 length: 16 amino acids. Here the CDR3 DNA reads TGTGCCAGCAGCGTAGTTGGAGCGCCAGGCACAGATACGCAGTATTTT. Translating it yields CASSVVGAPGTDTQYF.

J is TRBJ1-5 and V is TRBV18; a weak D match, TRBD1 (5 bases). This CDR3 is 14 amino acids long. The germline gives CDR1 KGHSH, CDR2 LQKENI. V lost 4 bases and J lost 7, with 14 bases in between. CDR3 nucleotides: TGTGCCAGCTCACAAACGGGGGTAGGCCAGCCCCAGCATTTT. Amino acid sequence: CASSQTGVGQPQHF.